The clone carrying this T cell receptor beta chain was detected many times. TCRdb fed the RT-PCR reads into MiXCR, producing one record per CDR3 protein. The sample shows 500,000 to 600,000 distinct CDR3 sequences, 11% of them seen only once. This CDR3 is built from 14 residues. CDR1 and CDR2 (germline): SGHRS, YFSETQ. J lost 2 bases, V lost 4 bases, and 5 bases had no gene match. These data are taken from a study of response to subunit inactivated influenza vaccine. These data also formed part of another study, on T cells expressing NK-cell markers. That publication notes: The authors made TCR beta cDNA libraries by 5'RACE template switching. This switching added a universal primer site and UMIs. According to the study, TCR beta repertoires originated from sorted CD3+CD56+NKG2C+, CD3+CD56+NKG2C- and CD3+CD56-NKG2C+ T cells. The eight sequenced donors comprised seven who were HCMV-seropositive and one who was seronegative. Alpha-beta TCR T cells were the sole sorting target in several experiments, owing to an anti-gamma-delta TCR antibody. Dominant NKG2C+ clonotypes made up roughly 1.0-7.5% of CD8+ T cells in several donors.

Source: PBMCs from blood, taken on the day of vaccination. The J gene is TRBJ2-5, the V gene TRBV5-1; the match to TRBD1 covers 7 bases. The source of this sequence is a man in his fifties who received an inactivated influenza vaccine. DNA of the CDR3: TGCGCCAGCAGCACCGGGACAGCTCAAGAGACCCAGTACTTC. Translating it yields CASSTGTAQETQYF.